The clone carrying this T cell receptor beta chain was detected only a few times. Its antigen is still unknown. The sample comes from a study of blood T cells in healthy people across ages. Study-wide findings and caveats: Older individuals had lower TCR beta diversity per million T cells (the decline was roughly linear).

The authors ran a second PCR of roughly 6 to 11 cycles using a sample-barcoded 5' primer and a J-beta primer mix. TCRdb independently ran MiXCR on the 5' RACE reads; one entry per CDR3 protein. This table has over 950,000 distinct CDR3 sequences, under 40% appearing once. Per sample, no less than 5 micrograms of total RNA were extracted. V lost 3 bases, J lost 0 bases, and 10 bases lay in between. Germline V gene lookup returns CDR1 SGDLS and CDR2 YYNGEE. This CDR3 is built from 15 residues. The clonotype originates from a man aged 18 to 30 in good health. The chain has TRBV9 and TRBJ2-4; D ambiguous. Sequenced input: blood. The CDR3 DNA reads TGTGCCAGCAGCGCCGAAGTAGGAGCCAAAAACATTCAGTACTTC. The encoded protein is CASSAEVGAKNIQYF.